This TCR beta chain was recovered during a study of early stage breast cancer tumors. Background on the study: Invasive lobular carcinomas made up about 30% of the 12 ER+/PR+/HER2- tumors. Notes on the study in general: Most shared enriched TCRB sequences were commonly generated ones.

Here immunoSEQ multiplex PCR was the method, and the copy in TCRdb shows in-frame clones only, minus some. The sample holds tens of thousands of clones, about 78% seen once. Turning to this clone: Its matching antigen is unknown.

Sequencing was carried out using blood. The clonotype was recovered from a person in their fifties or sixties with breast cancer.

This CDR3 reads CASSPGDTGGNQPQHF. CDR3 DNA sequence: TGCGCCAGCAGCCCAGGAGACACCGGGGGCAATCAGCCCCAGCATTTT. J is TRBJ1-5 and V is TRBV5-1; D is ambiguous. Germline CDR1 SGHRS, CDR2 YFSETQ. The CDR3 sequence is 16 residues long. V was trimmed by 4 bases and J by 2 bases, leaving 16 bases between them.